Listed below are T cell receptor beta chains from one sample, sequenced in a study of blood T cell repertoires in COVID-19. The table came from immunoSEQ multiplex PCR; TCRdb's copy has only in-frame clones and leaves some out. The repertoire holds some 350,000 clones, with 88% as singletons. The sequenced sample was peripheral blood. These receptor sequences come from a woman in her 70s with COVID-19, enrolled during active disease. CDR3s include the opening cysteine and the closing phenylalanine or tryptophan. The order of the fields is V gene, D gene, clone size, J gene, CDR3 DNA, CDR3 protein. A D gene is named only where the DNA matches it firmly. Only part of the rows carry a size: once, few, many, or a class if the clone is expanded.

TRBV20-1	.	.	TRBJ1-2	TGCAGTGCAACTGGAGTAGAAGGCTACACCTTC	CSATGVEGYTF
TRBV14	.	.	TRBJ2-5	TGTGCCAGCAGCCACGGGAATATACAAGAGACCCAGTACTTC	CASSHGNIQETQYF
TRBV4-3	TRBD2	.	TRBJ2-5	TGCGCCAGCAGCCAAGAATCCCCCTTCGGAGCGGGAGGGGAGACCCAGTACTTC	CASSQESPFGAGGETQYF
TRBV5-4	.	.	TRBJ1-2	TGTGCCAGCAGCCCCACCCGGAACTATGGCTACACCTTC	CASSPTRNYGYTF
TRBV12-3/TRBV12-4	TRBD1	.	TRBJ1-4	TGTGCCAGCAGTACTCACAGGGGCGAAAAACTGTTTTTT	CASSTHRGEKLFF
TRBV10-3	TRBD1	.	TRBJ1-2	TGTGCCATCAGGGGGACAGGACCTTACTATGGCTACACCTTC	CAIRGTGPYYGYTF
TRBV24-1	.	.	TRBJ2-3	TGTGCCACCAGTGACGTCGACACAACAGATACGCAGTATTTT	CATSDVDTTDTQYF
TRBV27	.	.	TRBJ2-5	TGTGCCAGCAGTTTACAGGGGGGAGAGACCCAGTACTTC	CASSLQGGETQYF
TRBV27	.	few	TRBJ2-7	TGTGCCAGCAGTTTACGGGGACTTAACGCCTACGAGCAGTACTTC	CASSLRGLNAYEQYF
TRBV5-1	.	.	TRBJ1-2	TGCGCCAGCAGCTTTCCGCTCAGGGGAGCCAACTATGGCTACACCTTC	CASSFPLRGANYGYTF
TRBV19	.	.	TRBJ2-7	TGTGCCAGTAGTATAAAACAGGGCTACGAGCAGTACTTC	CASSIKQGYEQYF
TRBV7-3	.	.	TRBJ1-1	TGTGCCAGCAGCTTAGGCGGAGGGGAGAACACTGAAGCTTTCTTT	CASSLGGGENTEAFF
TRBV11-3	TRBD2	.	TRBJ2-3	TGTGCCAGCAGCTTAGAAATTAGCGGGGGGATTGATACGCAGTATTTT	CASSLEISGGIDTQYF
TRBV24-1	.	.	TRBJ2-5	TGTGCCACCAGTGATTCGCTCAGGGGAGAGACCCAGTACTTC	CATSDSLRGETQYF
TRBV18	TRBD2	.	TRBJ2-7	TGTGCCAGCTCACGAGGGACGGGGGGTTACGAGCAGTACTTC	CASSRGTGGYEQYF
TRBV5-6	.	.	TRBJ1-2	TGTGCCAGCAGCTTGGATACGGGGAACTATGGCTACACCTTC	CASSLDTGNYGYTF
TRBV28	TRBD1	.	TRBJ1-2	TGTGCCAGCAGTCCCCCCGGGACAGGGGCTTTCTATGGCTACACCTTC	CASSPPGTGAFYGYTF
TRBV28	.	.	TRBJ1-2	TGTGCCAGCAGTTTCGCCGGGGTCCCGTTTAGGGGCTACACCTTC	CASSFAGVPFRGYTF
TRBV5-1	TRBD2	few	TRBJ2-1	TGCGCCAGCAGCTTGGCTGGACTAGCGGGGGCCCGGGGGTACAATGAGCAGTTCTTC	CASSLAGLAGARGYNEQFF
TRBV29-1	.	.	TRBJ2-3	TGCAGCGTTGTAGGGATGCGGGACAGTCGAGGCACAGATACGCAGTATTTT	CSVVGMRDSRGTDTQYF